The 14 T cell receptor beta chains given below trace back to one sample, sequenced in a study of blood T cell repertoires in COVID-19. Assay: immunoSEQ multiplex PCR; the TCRdb copy retains only in-frame clones and omits some. In the table there are about 240,000 clones, 92% of which are singletons. The specimen sequenced was peripheral blood. These receptors were taken from a man aged 25 to 40 with COVID-19, enrolled during active disease.

The chain recombines TRBV2 with TRBJ1-1; maybe TRBD1 (5 bases). The CDR3 runs 14 residues. The V gene's germline CDR1 is SNHLY and CDR2 FYNNEI. V lost 6 bases to trimming and J lost 4 bases, with 15 bases between them. The CDR3 sequence: CASRGATQSTEAFF. CDR3 coding DNA: TGTGCCAGCAGAGGGGCAACTCAGAGCACTGAAGCTTTCTTT.

This clone was recorded only once. Different DNA sequences within this sample yield the same CDR3. The J gene is TRBJ2-3, the V gene TRBV5-1; tentatively, D is TRBD2 (5 bases). Germline V CDR1 and CDR2: SGHRS, YFSETQ. The V gene lost 0 bases and the J gene lost 3 bases, with 8 bases spanning the gap. The CDR3 extends over 14 amino acids. The CDR3 loop reads CASSLGGSTDTQYF. The CDR3 DNA reads TGCGCCAGCAGCTTGGGAGGGTCTACAGATACGCAGTATTTT.

The V call is TRBV6-5, the J call TRBJ2-2; possibly TRBD2 for D (5 bases). The CDR3 sequence is 14 residues long. Germline-derived CDR1 and CDR2 are MNHEY and SVGAGI. V was cut by 5 bases and J by 9 bases, with 16 bases left in between. CDR3 sequence reads: CASSLGNEHRELFF. The CDR3 DNA reads as TGTGCCAGCAGTCTCGGGAATGAACACCGGGAGCTGTTTTTT.

The chain carries TRBV5-4 and TRBJ2-2; no firm D call. Germline V CDR1 and CDR2: SGHNT, YYREEE (reference sequence). Between the trimmed V and J ends, which lost 0 bases and 1 base, there was a span of 10 bases. The CDR3 runs to 16 residues. The CDR3 region is CASSLANQRNTGELFF. For the CDR3, the DNA is TGTGCCAGCAGCTTGGCCAACCAGCGGAACACCGGGGAGCTGTTTTTT.

This rearrangement joins TRBV27 to TRBJ1-5, with D uncertain. The CDR3 length is 13 residues. The V end lost 7 bases, the J end lost 4 bases, and 11 bases lay between the germline ends. In germline, CDR1 is MNHEY, CDR2 SMNVEV (reference sequence). This CDR3 is CASKAGGNQPQHF. In DNA, the CDR3 is TGTGCCAGCAAGGCAGGAGGAAATCAGCCCCAGCATTTT.

To note about this clone: This sample also contains other DNA sequences that code for the same CDR3. V is TRBV6-5 and J is TRBJ1-1; a possible D gene is TRBD1 (5 bases). The germline V gene encodes CDR1 MNHEY and CDR2 SVGAGI. Trimming removed 6 bases from V and 6 bases from J, with 17 bases in between. The CDR3 is 14 amino acids. The CDR3 DNA sequence: TGTGCCAGCAGGCCCCCGGGGGGTGTGGCTGAAGCTTTCTTT. This codes for CASRPPGGVAEAFF.

The chain combines TRBV6-1 with TRBJ2-7; D possibly corresponds to TRBD1 (5 bases). The germline gives CDR1 MNHNS, CDR2 SASEGT. V lost 3 bases and J lost 3, with 18 bases in between. The CDR3 consists of 16 residues. The CDR3 nucleotides read TGTGCCAGCAGTGACCCCCTATCAGGACACAGCTACGAGCAGTACTTC. Protein: CASSDPLSGHSYEQYF.

The genes are TRBV18 and TRBJ1-2, with 7 bases that match TRBD1. With V trimmed by 0 bases and J by 4 bases, 8 bases remained unmatched. The CDR3 runs to 16 residues. The germline gives CDR1 KGHSH, CDR2 LQKENI. CDR3 amino acids: CASSPPTRDSFYGYTF. CDR3 sequence (DNA): TGTGCCAGCTCACCACCTACCCGGGACAGTTTCTATGGCTACACCTTC.

The rearrangement joins TRBV7-9 to TRBJ1-2, with 9 bases matching TRBD1. This CDR3 comprises 15 residues. CDR1 and CDR2 (germline): SEHNR, FQNEAQ (reference sequence). Trimming removed 6 bases from V and 4 bases from J; junction bases left unmatched: 9. CDR3 nucleotides: TGTGCCAGCAGTCCGGACAGGGGACTAATCTATGGCTACACCTTC. Protein sequence: CASSPDRGLIYGYTF.

This clone was detected once. V usage is TRBV3-1 (or the pseudogene TRBV3-2) and J usage is TRBJ2-3, with a tentative D call TRBD2 (5 bases). The length of the CDR3 is 14 residues. Trimming took 2 bases from V and 2 from J, leaving 8 bases between them. Germline loops: CDR1 LGHDT, CDR2 YNNKEL (reference sequence). As DNA, the CDR3 is TGTGCCAGCAGCCAACCGGGGAACACAGATACGCAGTATTTT. The encoded protein is CASSQPGNTDTQYF.

CDR3 nucleotides: TGTGCCAGCAGCGGAACGACAGGGAACTATGGCTACACCTTC. Encoded protein: CASSGTTGNYGYTF. The chain recombines TRBV9 with TRBJ1-2, with TRBD1 matching 7 bases. The CDR3 length is 14 residues. V gave up 3 bases and J gave up 2 bases; unmatched junction bases: 4. Per the germline V gene, CDR1 is SGDLS and CDR2 is YYNGEE.

The sample holds one count of this clone. The chain carries TRBV6-1 and TRBJ1-1; D gene uncertain. Looked up from germline, CDR1 is MNHNS and CDR2 is SASEGT. The CDR3 sequence is 16 residues long. Trimming removed 3 bases from V and 0 bases from J, with 14 bases in between. This CDR3 is CASSDTVKIMNTEAFF. CDR3 DNA: TGTGCCAGCAGTGATACAGTTAAAATCATGAACACTGAAGCTTTCTTT.

On this clone: The same CDR3 can be traced to other DNA sequences in this sample. The gene calls are TRBV5-4 and TRBJ2-1, with a possible D match to TRBD1 (5 bases). There are 15 residues in the CDR3. The germline gives CDR1 SGHNT, CDR2 YYREEE (reference sequence). Deletions cut 0 bases from V and 0 bases from J, with 7 bases between. The CDR3 sequence is CASSLAQGSYNEQFF. In DNA form, the CDR3 reads TGTGCCAGCAGCTTGGCCCAGGGCTCCTACAATGAGCAGTTCTTC.

J is TRBJ2-5 and V is TRBV5-1; TRBD2 matches 9 bases. Trimming at V came to 0 bases and at J to 5 bases, leaving 14 bases not matched to a gene. Germline V gives CDR1 SGHRS, CDR2 YFSETQ. The CDR3 extends over 18 amino acids. CDR3 in amino acids: CASSLVLSGGTSGETQYF. The CDR3 bases are TGCGCCAGCAGCTTGGTTCTTAGCGGGGGAACTTCCGGGGAGACCCAGTACTTC.